Following are 25 T cell receptor beta chains from one sample sequenced in a study of beta chain features in type 1 diabetes. Study results and caveats: In every one of the four CD4+ subsets, TCRB CDR3s were moderately but significantly shorter in Type 1 diabetes patients.

Their specific antigens are unknown. Every isolated RNA sample was fully reverse transcribed, so sequencing captured expressed TCRB transcripts. TCRdb keeps only in-frame clones here, not all; method: immunoSEQ multiplex PCR. The sample consists of 100,000 to 150,000 clones, 7% to 10% of them appearing once. Sequenced sample: central memory CD4+ T cells from blood. The receptors derive from a man aged 25-40 years with type 1 diabetes.

In its sample, this clone was seen a few times. The chain couples TRBV5-4 to TRBJ2-1, with D uncertain. The CDR3 consists of 14 residues. V was clipped by 4 bases and J by 6 bases, with 14 bases between them. The germline V gene encodes CDR1 SGHNT and CDR2 YYREEE (reference sequence). CDR3 coding DNA: TGTGCCAGCAGCCTGGACCCCTCGGGCAATGAGCAGTTCTTC. Its protein product is CASSLDPSGNEQFF. Based on the CDR3 plus reference TRBV5-4 and TRBJ2-1, the full variable domain is ETGVTQSPTHLIKTRGQQVTLRCSSQSGHNTVSWYQQALGQGPQFIFQYYREEENGRGNFPPRFSGLQFPNYSSELNVNALELDDSALYLCASSLDPSGNEQFFGPGTRLTVL.

This clone was seen more than once but under ten times. V gene TRBV7-3 combines with J gene TRBJ1-1; no reliable D call. The length of the CDR3 is 13 residues. Trimming removed 3 bases from V and 1 base from J, with 6 bases in between. Germline V lookup: CDR1 SGHTA, CDR2 FQGTGA. CDR3 residues: CASSFDSNTEAFF. The CDR3 region has the DNA TGTGCCAGCAGCTTTGACTCGAACACTGAAGCTTTCTTT.

Of note for this clone: In the same sample, other DNA sequences code for this CDR3. This sequence joins TRBV5-6 and TRBJ2-7; D not certain. Trimming stripped 4 bases from V and 0 bases from J, with 11 bases between. The CDR3 spans 14 residues. CDR1 and CDR2 (germline): SGHDT, YYEEEE. The DNA for the CDR3 is TGTGCCAGCAGCGCCACAGTCCCCTCCTACGAGCAGTACTTC. It encodes CASSATVPSYEQYF.

This clone was recorded only once. This chain joins TRBV28 and TRBJ1-5; 10 nucleotides line up with TRBD1. The V gene's germline CDR1 is MDHEN and CDR2 SYDVKM. This CDR3 spans 14 amino acids. Germline trimming cut 6 bases from V and 4 bases from J; bases unmatched to any gene: 3. CDR3 bases: TGTGCCAGCAGAGCGGGACAGGGGAATCAGCCCCAGCATTTT. Protein: CASRAGQGNQPQHF.

A few counts support this clone. The chain links TRBV15 to TRBJ2-3, with 9 bases matching TRBD2. CDR3 size: 18 residues. With 0 bases clipped from V and 4 bases from J, the junction kept 11 bases outside the gene matches. The germline gives CDR1 LNHNV, CDR2 YYDKDF (reference sequence). The CDR3 DNA follows: TGTGCCACCAGCAGAGAGGGGCTAGCGGGGATCGGGGCAGATACGCAGTATTTT. It translates to CATSREGLAGIGADTQYF.

CDR3: CASKLGGTNNEQFF. CDR3 DNA sequence: TGTGCCAGCAAGCTAGGGGGAACCAACAATGAGCAGTTCTTC. The J gene is TRBJ2-1, the V gene TRBV28; D is perhaps TRBD1 (6 bases). V was cut by 7 bases and J by 5 bases, with 15 bases left in between. Per germline, CDR1 MDHEN and CDR2 SYDVKM. The CDR3 has 14 amino acids.

The chain links TRBV9 to TRBJ2-1, with D uncertain. Germline V gene data show CDR1 as SGDLS and CDR2 as YYNGEE. Trimming removed 4 bases from V and 2 bases from J, with 13 bases in between. This CDR3 spans 15 amino acids. The CDR3: CASSPNWAAYNEQFF. The CDR3 region has the DNA TGTGCCAGCAGCCCCAACTGGGCAGCCTACAATGAGCAGTTCTTC.

In this sample, this clone turned up a few times. The chain employs TRBV6-1 and TRBJ1-1; D call uncertain. This CDR3 has 13 residues. Trimming took off 6 bases at V and 4 bases at J, with 12 bases between the two ends. The germline V gene encodes CDR1 MNHNS and CDR2 SASEGT. Here the CDR3 reads CASSPTAFTEAFF. CDR3 DNA: TGTGCCAGCAGCCCGACTGCGTTCACTGAAGCTTTCTTT.

This clone has only a few counts. V gene TRBV25-1 combines with J gene TRBJ1-1, with D possibly matching TRBD1 (5 bases). V dropped 2 bases and J dropped 5 bases, with 9 bases sitting between them. The germline gives CDR1 MGHDK, CDR2 SYGVNS. CDR3 length: 13 amino acids. The CDR3 sequence is CASSEQGRTEAFF. The CDR3 DNA reads TGTGCCAGCAGTGAACAGGGCAGGACTGAAGCTTTCTTT.

This clone was observed a few times. The chain carries TRBV7-3 and TRBJ2-2; D gene unclear. Per the germline V gene, CDR1 is SGHTA and CDR2 is FQGTGA. The CDR3 loop spans 12 amino acids. Between the trimmed V and J ends, which lost 5 bases and 5 bases, there was a span of 6 bases. The CDR3 DNA reads TGTGCCAGCAGCCGCGAAACCGGGGAGCTGTTTTTT. It codes for CASSRETGELFF.

The rearrangement uses TRBV5-4 and TRBJ1-2; D not resolved. Trimming removed 3 bases at V and 8 bases at J, with 11 bases between. Germline CDR1 reads SGHNT; CDR2 reads YYREEE (reference sequence). The CDR3 spans 12 residues. In DNA form, the CDR3 reads TGTGCCAGCAGCTACTCCACGGGGGGCTACACCTTC. This translates into CASSYSTGGYTF.

This sequence joins TRBV5-6 and TRBJ2-5, with TRBD2 as a possible D gene (5 bases). This CDR3 contains 15 residues. V dropped 1 base and J dropped 5 bases, with 15 bases sitting between them. Germline V lookup: CDR1 SGHDT, CDR2 YYEEEE. CDR3 region: CASSLSSYAEETQYF. The CDR3 coding sequence is TGTGCCAGCAGCTTGTCTAGCTACGCTGAGGAGACCCAGTACTTC.

This clone was seen ten or more times. This chain uses TRBV27 with TRBJ2-3; 7 positions agree with TRBD2. V lost 3 bases and J lost 2; bases outside the gene matches: 5. CDR3 length: 15 amino acids. Germline CDR1 and CDR2: MNHEY and SMNVEV (reference sequence). The CDR3 reads CASSFGSGYTDTQYF. The CDR3 DNA is TGTGCCAGCAGTTTTGGTAGCGGGTACACAGATACGCAGTATTTT.

The rearrangement uses TRBV7-8 and TRBJ2-3; D is perhaps TRBD2 (5 bases). Germline values: CDR1 SGHVS, CDR2 FQNEAQ. V lost 1 base and J lost 4, with 15 bases in between. The CDR3 extends over 16 amino acids. The CDR3 region is CASSLVYTRVPDTQYF. The DNA of the CDR3 is TGTGCCAGCAGCTTAGTTTATACTAGGGTACCAGATACGCAGTATTTT.

The sample holds a few counts of this clone. This chain joins TRBV11-2 and TRBJ2-7, with D maybe TRBD2 (6 bases). Germline V gene lookup returns CDR1 SGHAT and CDR2 FQNNGV. Trimming pared 5 bases from V and 6 bases from J, leaving 14 bases between. The CDR3 length is 13 residues. CDR3 protein: CASSAGTGGEQYF. The CDR3 DNA reads as TGTGCCAGCAGCGCAGGGACTGGAGGCGAGCAGTACTTC. Combining the CDR3 with reference TRBV11-2 and TRBJ2-7 gives the whole variable domain EAGVAQSPRYKIIEKRQSVAFWCNPISGHATLYWYQQILGQGPKLLIQFQNNGVVDDSQLPKDRFSAERLKGVDSTLKIQPAKLEDSAVYLCASSAGTGGEQYFGPGTRLTVT.

This clone was found a few times. The rearrangement uses TRBV29-1 and TRBJ2-5; TRBD1 is a possible D gene (6 bases). CDR3 length: 13 residues. Trimming left V 4 bases short and J 4 bases short, with 13 bases between. The germline gives CDR1 SQVTM, CDR2 ANQGSEA. This CDR3 reads CSVVRGLRETQYF. The CDR3 DNA sequence: TGCAGCGTTGTCAGGGGCTTGCGAGAGACCCAGTACTTC.

This clone was detected a few times. This chain connects TRBV7-2 to TRBJ2-1, with 7 bases matching TRBD1. The CDR3 has 14 residues. The V segment lost 3 bases and the J segment 8 bases; nucleotides outside the gene matches: 7. Germline V CDR1 and CDR2: SGHTA, FQGNSA. The CDR3 nucleotides are TGTGCCAGCAGCTTTCGACAGGGTGGCGATGAGCAGTTCTTC. The encoded protein is CASSFRQGGDEQFF. The whole variable domain, filled in from reference TRBV7-2 and TRBJ2-1, reads GAGVSQSPSNKVTEKGKDVELRCDPISGHTALYWYRQSLGQGLEFLIYFQGNSAPDKSGLPSDRFSAERTGGSVSTLTIQRTQQEDSAVYLCASSFRQGGDEQFFGPGTRLTVL.

The chain combines TRBV25-1 with TRBJ2-5, with a weak D call TRBD2 (5 bases). Germline V lookup: CDR1 MGHDK, CDR2 SYGVNS. The CDR3 extends over 11 amino acids. Trimming shortened V by 8 bases and J by 5 bases, and 9 bases separated the two germline ends. The CDR3, as DNA: TGTGCCAGCGCGAGGGCGGAGACCCAGTACTTC. Translation gives CASARAETQYF.

The chain combines TRBV5-1 with TRBJ2-1; tentatively, D is TRBD2 (5 bases). Germline loops: CDR1 SGHRS, CDR2 YFSETQ. V shed 7 bases and J shed 0 bases, with 8 bases lying between them. CDR3 length: 13 amino acids. The CDR3 DNA reads TGCGCCAGCCAAACTAGCTCCTACAATGAGCAGTTCTTC. It specifies CASQTSSYNEQFF.

This rearrangement joins TRBV11-2 to TRBJ2-7; D gene unclear. CDR3 length: 16 residues. Germline V gene sequence: CDR1 SGHAT, CDR2 FQNNGV. Deletions cut 4 bases from V and 0 bases from J, with 16 bases between. CDR3 sequence: CASSSFKKATSYEQYF. CDR3 DNA sequence: TGTGCCAGCAGCTCGTTTAAGAAAGCGACCTCCTACGAGCAGTACTTC.

Only a few counts were recorded for this clone. The genes are TRBV7-2 and TRBJ2-7, with D possibly being TRBD1 (6 bases). The CDR3 contains 15 residues. The germline V gene encodes CDR1 SGHTA and CDR2 FQGNSA. V shed 5 bases and J shed 0 bases, with 14 bases lying between them. The CDR3 nucleotides read TGTGCCAGCAGCCAGCTCAGGGGCGGCTCCTACGAGCAGTACTTC. It encodes CASSQLRGGSYEQYF.

This clone was seen only a few times. V usage is TRBV11-3 and J usage is TRBJ2-1, with 11 bases matching TRBD2. This CDR3 spans 15 amino acids. The germline gives CDR1 SGHNT, CDR2 YENEEA. Trimming took 5 bases from V and 6 from J; bases not matched to a gene: 6. CDR3 bases: TGTGCCAGCAGCGGTCTAGCGGGGGGCCGCAATGAGCAGTTCTTC. Protein: CASSGLAGGRNEQFF.

This clone was counted a few times. V usage is TRBV7-2 and J usage is TRBJ1-6, with TRBD1 as a possible D gene (5 bases). The CDR3 has 15 residues. With 4 bases removed from V and 6 bases from J, the gap between germline ends came to 13 bases. Germline CDR1 reads SGHTA; CDR2 reads FQGNSA. In DNA, the CDR3 is TGTGCCAGCAGCTCTAGGGGCGCGACTAATTCACCCCTCCACTTT. Translated, it gives CASSSRGATNSPLHF.

This clone has more than one count but fewer than ten. The chain recombines TRBV6-6 with TRBJ2-7; possible D gene TRBD2, 5 bases. Per the germline V gene, CDR1 is MNHNY and CDR2 is SVGAGI (reference sequence). The CDR3 length is 11 residues. With 4 bases removed from V and 9 bases from J, the gap between germline ends came to 10 bases. CDR3 sequence: CASSSEGGQYF. The DNA for the CDR3 is TGTGCCAGCAGTTCGGAAGGAGGGCAGTACTTC.

The V gene is TRBV4-1, the J gene TRBJ2-1; 8 bases line up with TRBD1. J lost 7 bases, V lost 0 bases, and 14 bases had no gene match. Germline V lookup: CDR1 MGHRA, CDR2 YSYEKL. The CDR3 is 18 amino acids. The CDR3 reads CASSQDPRDRRAQNEQFF. The CDR3 DNA is TGCGCCAGCAGCCAAGACCCCCGGGACAGGAGAGCACAAAATGAGCAGTTCTTC.